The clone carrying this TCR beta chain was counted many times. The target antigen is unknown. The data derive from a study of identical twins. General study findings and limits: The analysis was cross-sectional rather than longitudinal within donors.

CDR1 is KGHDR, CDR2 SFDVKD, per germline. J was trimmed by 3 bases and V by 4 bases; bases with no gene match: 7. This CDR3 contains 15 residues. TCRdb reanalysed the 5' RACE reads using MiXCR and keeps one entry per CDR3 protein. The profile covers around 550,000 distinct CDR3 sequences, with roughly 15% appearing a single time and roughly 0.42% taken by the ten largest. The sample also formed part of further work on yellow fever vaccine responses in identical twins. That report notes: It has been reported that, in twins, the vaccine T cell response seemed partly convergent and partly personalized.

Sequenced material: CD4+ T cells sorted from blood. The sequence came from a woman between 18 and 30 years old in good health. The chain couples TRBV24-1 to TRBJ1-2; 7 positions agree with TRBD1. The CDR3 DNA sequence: TGTGCCACCAGTGACGCTACAGGGGCCTACTATGGCTACACCTTC. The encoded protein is CATSDATGAYYGYTF.